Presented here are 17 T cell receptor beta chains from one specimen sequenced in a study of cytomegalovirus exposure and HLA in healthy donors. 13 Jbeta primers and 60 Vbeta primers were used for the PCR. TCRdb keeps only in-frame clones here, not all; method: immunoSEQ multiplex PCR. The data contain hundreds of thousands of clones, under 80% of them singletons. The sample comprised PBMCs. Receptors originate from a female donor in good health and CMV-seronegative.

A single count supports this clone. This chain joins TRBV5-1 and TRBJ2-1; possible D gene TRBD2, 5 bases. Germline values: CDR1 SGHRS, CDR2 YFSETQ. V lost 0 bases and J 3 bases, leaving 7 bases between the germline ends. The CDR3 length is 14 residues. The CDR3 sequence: CASSLERRYNEQFF. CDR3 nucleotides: TGCGCCAGCAGCTTGGAGCGGCGCTACAATGAGCAGTTCTTC.

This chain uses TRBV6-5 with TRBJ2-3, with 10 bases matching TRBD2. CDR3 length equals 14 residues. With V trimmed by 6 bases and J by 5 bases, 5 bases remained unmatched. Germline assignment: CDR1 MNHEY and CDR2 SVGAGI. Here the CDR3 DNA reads TGTGCCAGCAGCCCTAGCGGGAGTGTAGATACGCAGTATTTT. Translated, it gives CASSPSGSVDTQYF.

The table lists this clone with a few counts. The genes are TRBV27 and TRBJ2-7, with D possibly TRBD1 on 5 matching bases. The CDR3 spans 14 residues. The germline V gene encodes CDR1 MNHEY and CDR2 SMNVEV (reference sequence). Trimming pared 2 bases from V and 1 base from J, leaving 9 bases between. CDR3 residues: CASSLGRGSYEQYF. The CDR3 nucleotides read TGTGCCAGCAGTTTAGGTAGGGGTTCCTACGAGCAGTACTTC.

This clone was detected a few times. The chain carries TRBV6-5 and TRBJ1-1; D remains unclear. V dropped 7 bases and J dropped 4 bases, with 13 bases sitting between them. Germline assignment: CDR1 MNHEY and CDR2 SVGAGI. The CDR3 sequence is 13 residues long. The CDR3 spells CASNLSPGTEAFF. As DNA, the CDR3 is TGTGCCAGCAATTTGAGTCCTGGCACTGAAGCTTTCTTT.

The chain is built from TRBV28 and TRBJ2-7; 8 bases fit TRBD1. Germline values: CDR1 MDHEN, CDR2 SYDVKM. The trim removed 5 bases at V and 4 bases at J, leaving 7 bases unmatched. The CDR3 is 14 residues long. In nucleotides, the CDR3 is TGTGCCAGCAGTCAGACAGGGGAGTCGTACGAGCAGTACTTC. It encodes CASSQTGESYEQYF.

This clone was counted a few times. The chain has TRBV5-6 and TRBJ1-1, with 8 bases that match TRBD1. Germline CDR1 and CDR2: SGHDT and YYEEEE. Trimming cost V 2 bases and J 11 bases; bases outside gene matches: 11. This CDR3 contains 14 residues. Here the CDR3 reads CASSFPGQVGAAFF. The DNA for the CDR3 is TGTGCCAGCAGCTTCCCGGGACAGGTTGGTGCGGCTTTCTTT.

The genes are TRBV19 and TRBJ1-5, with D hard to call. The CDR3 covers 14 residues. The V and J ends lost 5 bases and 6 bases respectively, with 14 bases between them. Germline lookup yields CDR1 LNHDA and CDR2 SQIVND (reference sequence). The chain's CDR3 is CASSHLGGSQPQHF. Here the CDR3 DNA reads TGTGCCAGTAGTCATTTAGGAGGGAGTCAGCCCCAGCATTTT.

The CDR3 DNA is TGTGCCAGCAGCTTGGAAGCGACAGGGGCTGCCGGGCGGGGCTACACCTTC. Residues: CASSLEATGAAGRGYTF. The chain is built from TRBV5-5 and TRBJ1-2, with 8 bases identical to TRBD1. The CDR3 has 17 residues. CDR1 and CDR2 from the germline V gene are SGHKS and YYEKEE (reference sequence). Trimming removed 0 bases from V and 8 bases from J; junction bases left unmatched: 15.

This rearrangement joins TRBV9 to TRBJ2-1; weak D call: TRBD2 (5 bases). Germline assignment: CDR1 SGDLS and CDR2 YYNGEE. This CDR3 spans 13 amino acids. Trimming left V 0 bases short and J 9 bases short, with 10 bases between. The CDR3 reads CASSVGGGGEQFF. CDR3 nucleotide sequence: TGTGCCAGCAGCGTAGGAGGAGGAGGTGAGCAGTTCTTC.

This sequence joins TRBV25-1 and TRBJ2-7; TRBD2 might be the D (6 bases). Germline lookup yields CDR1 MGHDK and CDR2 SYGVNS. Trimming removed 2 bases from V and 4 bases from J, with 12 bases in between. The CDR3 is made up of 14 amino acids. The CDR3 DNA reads TGTGCCAGCAGTGAAGGAGGGCCGTGGTACGAGCAGTACTTC. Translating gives CASSEGGPWYEQYF.

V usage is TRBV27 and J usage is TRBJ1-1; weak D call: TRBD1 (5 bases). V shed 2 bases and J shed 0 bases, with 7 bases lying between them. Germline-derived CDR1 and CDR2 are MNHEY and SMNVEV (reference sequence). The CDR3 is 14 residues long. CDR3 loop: CASSLGGVNTEAFF. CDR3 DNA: TGTGCCAGCAGTTTAGGAGGGGTGAACACTGAAGCTTTCTTT.

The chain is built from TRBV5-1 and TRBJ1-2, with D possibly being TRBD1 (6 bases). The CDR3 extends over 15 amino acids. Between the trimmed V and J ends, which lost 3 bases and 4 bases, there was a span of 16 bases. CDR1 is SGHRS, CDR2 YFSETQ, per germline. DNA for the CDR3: TGCGCCAGCAGCTCCCAACAGGGCGGGTTCTATGGCTACACCTTC. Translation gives CASSSQQGGFYGYTF.

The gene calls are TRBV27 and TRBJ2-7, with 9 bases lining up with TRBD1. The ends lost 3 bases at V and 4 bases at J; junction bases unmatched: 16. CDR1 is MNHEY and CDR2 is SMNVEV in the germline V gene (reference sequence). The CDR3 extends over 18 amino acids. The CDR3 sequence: CASSLTGQGFLTEYEQYF. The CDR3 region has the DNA TGTGCCAGCAGTTTGACTGGACAGGGGTTTCTGACCGAATACGAGCAGTACTTC.

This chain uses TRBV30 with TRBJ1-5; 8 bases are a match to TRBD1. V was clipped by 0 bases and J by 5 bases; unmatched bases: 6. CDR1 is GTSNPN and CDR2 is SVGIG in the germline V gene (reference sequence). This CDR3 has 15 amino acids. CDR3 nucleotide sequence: TGTGCCTGGAGTGTACTTGGGACAGGAGATCAGCCCCAGCATTTT. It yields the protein CAWSVLGTGDQPQHF.

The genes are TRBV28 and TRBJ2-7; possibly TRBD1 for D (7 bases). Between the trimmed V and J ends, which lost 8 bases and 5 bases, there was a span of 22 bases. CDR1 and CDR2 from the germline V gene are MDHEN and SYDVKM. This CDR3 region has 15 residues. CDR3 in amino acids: CASAGGWGDWNEQYF. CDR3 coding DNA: TGTGCCAGCGCAGGGGGTTGGGGGGATTGGAACGAGCAGTACTTC.

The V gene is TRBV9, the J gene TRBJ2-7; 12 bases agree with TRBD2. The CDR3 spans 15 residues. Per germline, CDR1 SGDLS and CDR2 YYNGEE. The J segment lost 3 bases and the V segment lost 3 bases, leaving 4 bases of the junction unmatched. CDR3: CASSAMGLAGYEQYF. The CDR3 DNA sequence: TGTGCCAGCAGCGCCATGGGACTAGCGGGCTACGAGCAGTACTTC.

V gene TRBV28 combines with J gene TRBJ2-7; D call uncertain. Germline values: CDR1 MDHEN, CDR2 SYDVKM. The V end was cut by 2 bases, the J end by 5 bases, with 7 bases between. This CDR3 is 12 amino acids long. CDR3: CASSLVLHEQYF. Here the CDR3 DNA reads TGTGCCAGCAGTTTAGTTCTCCACGAGCAGTACTTC.